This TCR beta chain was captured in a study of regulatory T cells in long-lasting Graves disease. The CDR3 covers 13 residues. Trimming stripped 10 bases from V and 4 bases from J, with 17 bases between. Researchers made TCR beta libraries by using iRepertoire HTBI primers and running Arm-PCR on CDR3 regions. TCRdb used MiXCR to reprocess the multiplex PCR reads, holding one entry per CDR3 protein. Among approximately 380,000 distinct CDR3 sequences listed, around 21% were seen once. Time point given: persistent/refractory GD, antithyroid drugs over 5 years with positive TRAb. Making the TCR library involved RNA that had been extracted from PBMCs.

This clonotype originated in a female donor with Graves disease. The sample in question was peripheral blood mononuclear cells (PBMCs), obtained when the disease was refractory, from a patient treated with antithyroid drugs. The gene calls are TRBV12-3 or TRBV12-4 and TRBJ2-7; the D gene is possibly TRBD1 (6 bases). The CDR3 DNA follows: TGTGCCAACAGGGAAACAGGGAAATACGAGCAGTACTTC. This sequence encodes CANRETGKYEQYF.